The clone carrying this TCR beta chain was detected a few times. Quantitative 5'-RACE with molecular barcodes generated TCR beta libraries. One entry per CDR3 protein, called by TCRdb with MiXCR from the 5' RACE reads. The data hold approximately 140,000 distinct CDR3 sequences, with around 9.3% observed a single time. Germline values: CDR1 SGHDN, CDR2 FVKESK. The ends were cut back, 0 bases at V and 0 bases at J, with 9 bases in the middle. The CDR3 totals 16 residues. The data originate from a study of CD8 T cells in ankylosing spondylitis. The V gene is TRBV14, the J gene TRBJ2-1; D not resolved. The clonotype comes from a male donor with ankylosing spondylitis or in good health (not recorded which). Sequenced input: blood, either unsorted or a sorted T cell fraction (not recorded which). CDR3 nucleotide sequence: TGTGCCAGCAGCCAAGATTTCGAGAGCTCCTACAATGAGCAGTTCTTC. It is translated as CASSQDFESSYNEQFF.